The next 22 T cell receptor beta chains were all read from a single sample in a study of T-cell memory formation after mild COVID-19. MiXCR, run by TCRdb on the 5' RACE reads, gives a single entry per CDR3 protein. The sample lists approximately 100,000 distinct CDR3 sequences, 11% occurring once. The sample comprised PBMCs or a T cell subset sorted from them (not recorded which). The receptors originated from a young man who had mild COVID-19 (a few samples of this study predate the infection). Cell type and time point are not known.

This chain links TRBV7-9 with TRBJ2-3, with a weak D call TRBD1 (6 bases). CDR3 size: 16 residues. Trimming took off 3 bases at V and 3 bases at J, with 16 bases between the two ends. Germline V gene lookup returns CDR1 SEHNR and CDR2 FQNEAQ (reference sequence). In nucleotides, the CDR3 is TGTGCCAGCAGCTTGATCGAGGGGGAAGGTACAGATACGCAGTATTTT. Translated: CASSLIEGEGTDTQYF.

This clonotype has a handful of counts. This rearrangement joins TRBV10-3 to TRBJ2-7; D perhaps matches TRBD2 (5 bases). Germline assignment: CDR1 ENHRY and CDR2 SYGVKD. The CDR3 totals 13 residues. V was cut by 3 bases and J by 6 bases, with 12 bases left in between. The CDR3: CAISDSGIREQYV. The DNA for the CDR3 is TGTGCCATCAGTGACTCGGGGATACGCGAGCAGTACGTC.

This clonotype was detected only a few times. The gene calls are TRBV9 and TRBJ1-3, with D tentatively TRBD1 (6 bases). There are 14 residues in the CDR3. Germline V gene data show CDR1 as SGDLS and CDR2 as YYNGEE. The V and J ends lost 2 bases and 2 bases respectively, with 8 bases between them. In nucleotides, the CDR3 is TGTGCCAGCAGCGTCGGGGGGCCTGGAAACACCATATATTTT. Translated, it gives CASSVGGPGNTIYF.

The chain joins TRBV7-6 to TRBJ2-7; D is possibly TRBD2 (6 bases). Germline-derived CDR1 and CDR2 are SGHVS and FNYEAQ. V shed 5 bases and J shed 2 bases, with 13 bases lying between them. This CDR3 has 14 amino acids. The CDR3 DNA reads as TGTGCCAGCAGCCCGGGGGACGTCGCCTACGAGCAGTACTTC. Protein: CASSPGDVAYEQYF. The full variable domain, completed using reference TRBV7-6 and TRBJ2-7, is GAGVSQSPRYKVTKRGQDVALRCDPISGHVSLYWYRQALGQGPEFLTYFNYEAQQDKSGLPNDRFSAERPEGSISTLTIQRTEQRDSAMYRCASSPGDVAYEQYFGPGTRLTVT.

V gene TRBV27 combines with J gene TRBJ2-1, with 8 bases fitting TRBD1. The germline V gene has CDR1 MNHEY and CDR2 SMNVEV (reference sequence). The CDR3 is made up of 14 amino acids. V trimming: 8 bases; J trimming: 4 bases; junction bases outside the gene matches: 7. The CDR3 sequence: CASSYRGEYNEQFF. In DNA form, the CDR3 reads TGTGCCAGCTCGTACAGGGGGGAATACAATGAGCAGTTCTTC.

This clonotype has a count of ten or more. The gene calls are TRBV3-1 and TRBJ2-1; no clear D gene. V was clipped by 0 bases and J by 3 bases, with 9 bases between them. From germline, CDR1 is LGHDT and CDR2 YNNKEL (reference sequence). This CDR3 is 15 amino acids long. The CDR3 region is CASSQDSPVYNEQFF. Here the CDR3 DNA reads TGTGCCAGCAGCCAAGATTCCCCAGTCTACAATGAGCAGTTCTTC.

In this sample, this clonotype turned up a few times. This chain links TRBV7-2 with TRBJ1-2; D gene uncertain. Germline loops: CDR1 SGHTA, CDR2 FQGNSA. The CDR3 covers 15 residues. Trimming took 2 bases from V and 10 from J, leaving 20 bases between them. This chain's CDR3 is CASSLFFRTECVYTF. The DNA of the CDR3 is TGTGCCAGCAGCTTATTTTTCCGGACCGAGTGTGTCTACACCTTC.

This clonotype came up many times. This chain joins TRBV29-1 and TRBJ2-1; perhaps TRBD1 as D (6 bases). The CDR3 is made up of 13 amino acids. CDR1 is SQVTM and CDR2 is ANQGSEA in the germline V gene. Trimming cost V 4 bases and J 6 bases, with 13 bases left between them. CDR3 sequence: CSVGLGTPNEQFF. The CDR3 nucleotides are TGCAGCGTTGGCCTTGGGACACCCAATGAGCAGTTCTTC.

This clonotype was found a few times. The CDR3 region is CASSPGTGFSYEQYF. The CDR3 nucleotides read TGCGCCAGCAGCCCCGGGACAGGGTTTTCCTACGAGCAGTACTTC. This chain joins TRBV5-1 and TRBJ2-7; 9 bases match TRBD1. V gave up 4 bases and J gave up 1 base; unmatched junction bases: 6. Germline V lookup: CDR1 SGHRS, CDR2 YFSETQ. The CDR3 spans 15 residues. Full variable domain (missing parts from reference TRBV5-1 and TRBJ2-7): KAGVTQTPRYLIKTRGQQVTLSCSPISGHRSVSWYQQTPGQGLQFLFEYFSETQRNKGNFPGRFSGRQFSNSRSEMNVSTLELGDSALYLCASSPGTGFSYEQYFGPGTRLTVT.

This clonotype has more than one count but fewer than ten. CDR3 sequence: CASSPNPEKNTGELFF. The CDR3 DNA follows: TGTGCCAGCTCACCAAATCCAGAAAAGAACACCGGGGAGCTGTTTTTT. The V gene is TRBV18, the J gene TRBJ2-2; D remains ambiguous. The germline CDR1 and CDR2 sequences are KGHSH and LQKENI. There are 16 residues in the CDR3. The V end lost 2 bases, the J end lost 1 base, and 11 bases lay between the germline ends.

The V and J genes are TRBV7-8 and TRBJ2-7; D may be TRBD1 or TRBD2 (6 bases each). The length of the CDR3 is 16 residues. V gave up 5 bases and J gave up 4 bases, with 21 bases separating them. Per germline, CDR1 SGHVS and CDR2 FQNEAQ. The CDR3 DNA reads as TGTGCCAGCAGCCTAGGTGGGGGGCATCGAATTTACGAGCAGTACGTC. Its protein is CASSLGGGHRIYEQYV.

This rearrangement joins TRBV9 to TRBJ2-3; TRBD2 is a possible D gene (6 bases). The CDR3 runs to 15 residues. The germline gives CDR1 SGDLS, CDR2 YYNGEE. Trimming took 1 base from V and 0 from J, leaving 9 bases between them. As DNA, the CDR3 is TGTGCCAGCAGCGTAAGGGAGGCTAGCACAGATACGCAGTATTTT. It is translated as CASSVREASTDTQYF.

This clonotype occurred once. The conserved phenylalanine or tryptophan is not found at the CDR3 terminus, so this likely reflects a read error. The CDR3 coding sequence is TGTGCCAGCAGCAATGGGCCCCTCGGGAACATTCAGTACATC. Its protein is CASSNGPLGNIQYI. The V and J genes are TRBV6-5 and TRBJ2-4; D is ambiguous. CDR3 length equals 14 residues. V lost 6 bases and J lost 7, with 16 bases in between. The germline V gene encodes CDR1 MNHEY and CDR2 SVGAGI.

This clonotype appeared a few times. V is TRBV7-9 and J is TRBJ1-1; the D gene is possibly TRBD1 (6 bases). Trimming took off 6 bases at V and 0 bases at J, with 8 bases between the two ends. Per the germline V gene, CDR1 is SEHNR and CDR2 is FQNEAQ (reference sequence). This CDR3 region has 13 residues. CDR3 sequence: CASRGDMNTEAFF. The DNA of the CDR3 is TGTGCCAGCAGGGGGGACATGAACACTGAAGCTTTCTTT.

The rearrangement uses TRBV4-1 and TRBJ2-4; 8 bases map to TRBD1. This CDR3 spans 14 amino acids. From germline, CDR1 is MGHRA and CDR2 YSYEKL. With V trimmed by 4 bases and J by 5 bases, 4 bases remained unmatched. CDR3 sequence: CASSLGQGENIQYF. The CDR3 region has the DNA TGCGCCAGCAGCCTAGGACAGGGTGAAAACATTCAGTACTTC.

The CDR3: CASSLRSGETEQYF. Written as DNA, the CDR3 is TGTGCCAGCAGTCTACGTAGCGGGGAAACCGAGCAGTACTTC. The chain joins TRBV6-5 to TRBJ2-7, with 8 bases matching TRBD2. V was clipped by 5 bases and J by 6 bases; unmatched bases: 9. This CDR3 has 14 amino acids. CDR1 is MNHEY, CDR2 SVGAGI, per germline.

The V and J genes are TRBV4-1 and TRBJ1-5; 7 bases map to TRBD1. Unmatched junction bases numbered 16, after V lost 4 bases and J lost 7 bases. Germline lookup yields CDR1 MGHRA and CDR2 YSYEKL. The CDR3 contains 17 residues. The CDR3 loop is CASSPWTGASRGQPQHF. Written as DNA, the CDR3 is TGCGCCAGCAGCCCTTGGACAGGAGCCTCCCGGGGGCAGCCCCAGCATTTT.

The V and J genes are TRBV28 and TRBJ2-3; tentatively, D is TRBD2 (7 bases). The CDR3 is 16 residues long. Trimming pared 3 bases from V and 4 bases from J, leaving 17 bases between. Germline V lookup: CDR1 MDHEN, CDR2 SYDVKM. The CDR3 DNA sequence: TGTGCCAGCAGTTTTCTGGTCGGGGGGCGATCAGATACGCAGTATTTT. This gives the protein CASSFLVGGRSDTQYF.

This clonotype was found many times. The CDR3 region has the DNA TGTGCCAGCAGTTTCGGACAGGGGGGCACTGAAGCTTTCTTT. Translation gives CASSFGQGGTEAFF. The genes are TRBV27 and TRBJ1-1; TRBD1 matches 10 bases. Germline trimming cut 3 bases from V and 4 bases from J; bases unmatched to any gene: 2. The CDR3 covers 14 residues. Germline lookup yields CDR1 MNHEY and CDR2 SMNVEV (reference sequence).

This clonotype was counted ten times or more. CDR3 DNA: TGTGCCAGCGGAGGGGACAGATTCTACGAGCAGTACTTC. This codes for CASGGDRFYEQYF. This chain uses TRBV7-2 with TRBJ2-7; TRBD1 is a possible D gene (7 bases). Deletions cut 8 bases from V and 3 bases from J, with 14 bases between. Germline assignment: CDR1 SGHTA and CDR2 FQGNSA. The CDR3 extends over 13 amino acids. Variable domain in full (rest from reference TRBV7-2 and TRBJ2-7): GAGVSQSPSNKVTEKGKDVELRCDPISGHTALYWYRQSLGQGLEFLIYFQGNSAPDKSGLPSDRFSAERTGGSVSTLTIQRTQQEDSAVYLCASGGDRFYEQYFGPGTRLTVT.

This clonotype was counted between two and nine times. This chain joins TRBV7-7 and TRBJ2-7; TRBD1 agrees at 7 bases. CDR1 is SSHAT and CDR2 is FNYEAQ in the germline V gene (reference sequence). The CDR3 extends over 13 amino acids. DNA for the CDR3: TGTGCTAGCAGCTTAGCTAGGGGGCGCGAGCAGTACGTC. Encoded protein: CASSLARGREQYV.

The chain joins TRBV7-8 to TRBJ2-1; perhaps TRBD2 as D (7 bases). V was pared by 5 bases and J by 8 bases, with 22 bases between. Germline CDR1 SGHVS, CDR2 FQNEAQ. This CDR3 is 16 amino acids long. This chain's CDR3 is CASSPRRGGVFHEQFF. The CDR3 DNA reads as TGTGCCAGCAGCCCCAGGAGGGGGGGAGTTTTTCATGAGCAGTTCTTC.